The 21 T cell receptor beta chains given below trace back to one sample, sequenced in a study of shared clonotypes between healthy human individuals. Data came from immunoSEQ multiplex PCR; TCRdb stores just in-frame clones and leaves some out. Of around 2.5 million clones in the sample, over 85% were seen once. Sequences were obtained from naive CD4+ T cells from PBMCs. Subset indicated: CD45RA+ positively selected. The receptors originated from a man aged 18 to 30 in good health. Some clones in this sample may be carry-over from other donors' samples.

This rearrangement joins TRBV11-3 to TRBJ2-1, with D perhaps matching TRBD2 (5 bases). The germline V gene has CDR1 SGHNT and CDR2 YENEEA. V was shortened by 2 bases and J by 0 bases, with 14 bases between the two germline ends. CDR3 size: 17 residues. DNA for the CDR3: TGTGCCAGCAGCTTAAGGTCAAGCGGACGCTCCTACAATGAGCAGTTCTTC. Its protein product is CASSLRSSGRSYNEQFF.

This chain uses TRBV5-1 with TRBJ2-3, with D perhaps TRBD2 (6 bases). V gave up 4 bases and J gave up 6 bases, with 12 bases separating them. The germline V gene encodes CDR1 SGHRS and CDR2 YFSETQ. The CDR3 sequence is 13 residues long. DNA for the CDR3: TGCGCCAGCAGCAACATCCGGGGGGATACGCAGTATTTT. It yields the protein CASSNIRGDTQYF.

This clone was found once. This sequence joins TRBV18 and TRBJ2-7; 7 bases map to TRBD1. There are 14 residues in the CDR3. The V gene's germline CDR1 is KGHSH and CDR2 LQKENI. The J segment lost 4 bases and the V segment lost 1 base, leaving 4 bases of the junction unmatched. The DNA for the CDR3 is TGTGCCAGCTCACCACAGGGGGCGCTATACGAGCAGTACTTC. It translates to CASSPQGALYEQYF.

This chain links TRBV30 with TRBJ1-2, with unresolved D. CDR1 is GTSNPN, CDR2 SVGIG, per germline (reference sequence). The CDR3 has 15 residues. Trimming pared 3 bases from V and 4 bases from J, leaving 18 bases between. Here the CDR3 reads CAWRTSPDRSYGYTF. CDR3 nucleotide sequence: TGTGCCTGGAGAACAAGCCCCGACCGTTCCTATGGCTACACCTTC.

V usage is TRBV28 and J usage is TRBJ1-1; no reliable D call. Germline CDR1 is MDHEN and CDR2 is SYDVKM. Trimming took 6 bases from V and 0 from J, leaving 11 bases between them. This CDR3 has 14 amino acids. CDR3 nucleotide sequence: TGTGCCAGCAGGGCGGTAGCCTTGAACACTGAAGCTTTCTTT. As protein: CASRAVALNTEAFF.

Concerning this clone: Other DNA sequences within the sample encode an identical CDR3. The rearrangement joins TRBV28 to TRBJ1-1; D is undetermined. Trimming took 3 bases from V and 2 from J, leaving 4 bases between them. CDR1 MDHEN and CDR2 SYDVKM come from the germline V gene. The CDR3 totals 12 residues. CDR3 sequence: CASSLANTEAFF. The CDR3 nucleotides read TGTGCCAGCAGTTTGGCCAACACTGAAGCTTTCTTT.

The rearrangement links TRBV4-1 to TRBJ2-3; 11 nucleotides line up with TRBD2. CDR3 length: 20 amino acids. The V segment lost 0 bases and the J segment 7 bases; nucleotides outside the gene matches: 18. From germline, CDR1 is MGHRA and CDR2 YSYEKL. CDR3 bases: TGCGCCAGCAGCCAAGAAAGAAACAGGGGGACTAGCGGAGAAAGGTATACGCAGTATTTT. This sequence encodes CASSQERNRGTSGERYTQYF.

This clone was seen a single time. The gene calls are TRBV5-1 and TRBJ2-7; TRBD1 is a possible D gene (6 bases). This CDR3 has 15 residues. Germline CDR1 reads SGHRS; CDR2 reads YFSETQ. Trimming shortened V by 4 bases and J by 6 bases, and 20 bases separated the two germline ends. The CDR3, as DNA: TGCGCCAGCAGCCCAGGCCGCACAGGGACGAGCGAGCAGTACTTC. It specifies CASSPGRTGTSEQYF.

V is TRBV4-2 and J is TRBJ2-1; TRBD1 matches at 8 bases. Germline CDR1 is LGHNA and CDR2 is YNFKEQ. V lost 4 bases, J lost 5 bases, and 7 bases stayed unmatched. The CDR3 extends over 15 amino acids. DNA of the CDR3: TGTGCCAGCAGCCTAGTCGGGGGACAGGACAATGAGCAGTTCTTC. Encoded protein: CASSLVGGQDNEQFF.

The V and J genes are TRBV7-9 and TRBJ2-3; D unclear. V shed 6 bases and J shed 0 bases, with 13 bases lying between them. This CDR3 has 15 amino acids. Germline CDR1 SEHNR, CDR2 FQNEAQ (reference sequence). The CDR3 protein is CASRQLLTSTDTQYF. In DNA form, the CDR3 reads TGTGCCAGCAGACAACTCCTTACTAGCACAGATACGCAGTATTTT.

The chain uses TRBV10-3 and TRBJ2-7; the match to TRBD2 covers 11 bases. The CDR3 spans 17 residues. The V and J ends lost 2 bases and 1 base, in that order; junction bases with no gene match: 7. Germline CDR1 and CDR2: ENHRY and SYGVKD. CDR3 nucleotides: TGTGCCATCAGTGAGCCTAGCGGGAGGAGAGGGTCCTACGAGCAGTACTTC. Translating it yields CAISEPSGRRGSYEQYF.

The chain links TRBV10-1 to TRBJ2-1; D gene uncertain. The CDR3 is 14 amino acids. The V and J ends lost 3 bases and 4 bases respectively, with 10 bases between them. Germline V gene data show CDR1 as WNHNN and CDR2 as SYGVQD (reference sequence). CDR3 in amino acids: CASSESLGYNEQFF. In nucleotides, the CDR3 is TGCGCCAGCAGTGAAAGTCTAGGGTACAATGAGCAGTTCTTC.

This sequence joins TRBV7-6 and TRBJ2-1, with a weak D call TRBD2 (6 bases). Germline CDR1 SGHVS, CDR2 FNYEAQ. The CDR3 length is 17 residues. V was trimmed by 5 bases and J by 9 bases, leaving 26 bases between them. In nucleotides, the CDR3 is TGTGCCAGCAGCCCGAATGGAAGGGAGGCTCTCAATGGTGAGCAGTTCTTC. This encodes CASSPNGREALNGEQFF.

A remark on this clone: Distinct nucleotide sequences in the sample also encode this CDR3. The V gene is TRBV2, the J gene TRBJ1-1; unclear D gene. Trimming stripped 6 bases from V and 4 bases from J, with 9 bases between. The CDR3 runs to 12 residues. CDR1 SNHLY and CDR2 FYNNEI come from the germline V gene. The CDR3 DNA reads as TGTGCCAGCAGCACTACCGGCACTGAAGCTTTCTTT. Amino acid sequence: CASSTTGTEAFF.

Points on this clone: This CDR3 is also generated by other DNA sequences in the sample. V usage is TRBV5-5 and J usage is TRBJ1-2, with D uncertain. Germline assignment: CDR1 SGHKS and CDR2 YYEKEE (reference sequence). The CDR3 has 13 residues. V lost 0 bases, J lost 0 bases, and 3 bases lay in between. The CDR3 region is CASSLGANYGYTF. CDR3 bases: TGTGCCAGCAGCTTGGGAGCTAACTATGGCTACACCTTC. Variable domain in full (rest from reference TRBV5-5 and TRBJ1-2): DAGVTQSPTHLIKTRGQQVTLRCSPISGHKSVSWYQQVLGQGPQFIFQYYEKEERGRGNFPDRFSARQFPNYSSELNVNALLLGDSALYLCASSLGANYGYTFGSGTRLTVV.

The chain joins TRBV30 to TRBJ2-2; either TRBD1 or TRBD2 may supply D (5 bases each). The V end was cut by 2 bases, the J end by 0 bases, with 7 bases between. In germline, CDR1 is GTSNPN, CDR2 SVGIG (reference sequence). The CDR3 spans 14 residues. The CDR3 reads CAWSTGPNTGELFF. The CDR3 bases are TGTGCCTGGAGTACGGGGCCGAACACCGGGGAGCTGTTTTTT.

CDR3 DNA: TGTGCCAGCAGCGAAGATTTGGGGCCCCAGCATTTT. Residues: CASSEDLGPQHF. This rearrangement joins TRBV11-2 to TRBJ1-5; D remains unclear. V lost 5 bases, J lost 9 bases, and 11 bases lay in between. The CDR3 runs to 12 residues. Germline V gives CDR1 SGHAT, CDR2 FQNNGV.

The V call is TRBV27, the J call TRBJ2-1; unclear D gene. The CDR3 loop spans 15 amino acids. The V gene's germline CDR1 is MNHEY and CDR2 SMNVEV (reference sequence). Between the trimmed V and J ends, which lost 3 bases and 1 base, there was a span of 10 bases. Here the CDR3 reads CASSLSTPSYNEQFF. The DNA of the CDR3 is TGTGCCAGCAGTTTGAGCACACCATCCTACAATGAGCAGTTCTTC.

A single count supports this clone. The chain carries TRBV5-4 and TRBJ2-5; 12 positions agree with TRBD2. Germline lookup yields CDR1 SGHNT and CDR2 YYREEE (reference sequence). The CDR3 extends over 15 amino acids. J gave up 5 bases and V 3 bases, and 5 bases lay outside the gene matches. CDR3 sequence (DNA): TGTGCCAGCAGCTCAAGACTAGCGGGAGTGGAGACCCAGTACTTC. It translates to CASSSRLAGVETQYF. Together with reference TRBV5-4 and TRBJ2-5, the CDR3 gives the full variable domain: ETGVTQSPTHLIKTRGQQVTLRCSSQSGHNTVSWYQQALGQGPQFIFQYYREEENGRGNFPPRFSGLQFPNYSSELNVNALELDDSALYLCASSSRLAGVETQYFGPGTRLLVL.

The chain couples TRBV19 to TRBJ2-7, with 10 bases that match TRBD1. The CDR3 has 15 residues. The germline CDR1 and CDR2 sequences are LNHDA and SQIVND (reference sequence). Germline trimming cut 1 base from V and 2 bases from J; bases unmatched to any gene: 2. The CDR3 region is CASSIVGTGAYEQYF. CDR3 sequence (DNA): TGTGCCAGTAGTATAGTGGGGACAGGGGCCTACGAGCAGTACTTC.

The V call is TRBV7-8, the J call TRBJ2-7; maybe TRBD1 (6 bases). V was shortened by 2 bases and J by 0 bases, with 11 bases between the two germline ends. Looked up from germline, CDR1 is SGHVS and CDR2 is FQNEAQ. This CDR3 is 15 amino acids long. In nucleotides, the CDR3 is TGTGCCAGCAGCTTAAGGGACACGAGCTCCTACGAGCAGTACTTC. Residues: CASSLRDTSSYEQYF.